This T cell receptor beta chain was recovered during a study of blood T cell repertoires in COVID-19. On the study more broadly: Whether acute or convalescent, the COVID-19 samples came from the United States, Italy and Spain. T cells, B-cell-depleted T cells, or PBMCs provided the cDNA or gDNA that served as material.

Per the authors' pipeline: Amplifying reference gene primers gave estimates of nucleated cell counts. Generated by immunoSEQ multiplex PCR, the TCRdb table keeps only in-frame clones and is missing some. D and trimming were read from the DNA, whereas the V and J calls and clone size are those reported in that table. The sample lists 60,000 to 85,000 clones, over 70% occurring once. Trimming cost V 1 base and J 3 bases, with 10 bases left between them. Germline CDR1 and CDR2: SGHNT and YYREEE (reference sequence). The CDR3 is 14 residues long. This sequence was found in an older man with acute or convalescent COVID-19. The sequenced sample was peripheral blood. The chain uses TRBV5-4 and TRBJ2-5; no reliable D call. In DNA form, the CDR3 reads TGTGCCAGCAGCTTGCGGCTGGAGAAAGAGACCCAGTACTTC. This codes for CASSLRLEKETQYF.